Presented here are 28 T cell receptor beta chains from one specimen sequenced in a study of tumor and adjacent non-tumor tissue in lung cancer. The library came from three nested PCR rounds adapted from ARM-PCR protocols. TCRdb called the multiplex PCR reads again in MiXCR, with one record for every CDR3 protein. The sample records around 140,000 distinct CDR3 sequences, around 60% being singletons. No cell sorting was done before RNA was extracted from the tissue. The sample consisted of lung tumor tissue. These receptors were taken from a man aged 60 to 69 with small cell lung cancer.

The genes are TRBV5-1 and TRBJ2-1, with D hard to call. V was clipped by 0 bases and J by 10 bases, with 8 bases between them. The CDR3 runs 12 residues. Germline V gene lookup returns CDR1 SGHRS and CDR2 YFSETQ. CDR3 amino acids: CASSLGVREQFF. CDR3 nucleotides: TGCGCCAGCAGCTTGGGGGTCCGGGAGCAGTTCTTC.

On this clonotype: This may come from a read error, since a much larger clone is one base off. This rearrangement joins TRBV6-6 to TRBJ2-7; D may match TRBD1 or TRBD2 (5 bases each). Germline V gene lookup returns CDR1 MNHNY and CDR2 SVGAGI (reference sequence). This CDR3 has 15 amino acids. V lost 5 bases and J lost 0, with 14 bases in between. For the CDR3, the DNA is TGTGCCAGCAGTACTGGGGGATCAAACTCCTACGAGCAGTACTTC. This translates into CASSTGGSNSYEQYF.

CDR3 in DNA: TGTGCCATCCGGGACGACTCCTACAATGAGCAGTTCTTC. Its protein product is CAIRDDSYNEQFF. J is TRBJ2-1 and V is TRBV10-3; D may be TRBD1 or TRBD2 (5 bases each). The CDR3 covers 13 residues. Germline assignment: CDR1 ENHRY and CDR2 SYGVKD. V was clipped by 8 bases and J by 0 bases, with 8 bases between them.

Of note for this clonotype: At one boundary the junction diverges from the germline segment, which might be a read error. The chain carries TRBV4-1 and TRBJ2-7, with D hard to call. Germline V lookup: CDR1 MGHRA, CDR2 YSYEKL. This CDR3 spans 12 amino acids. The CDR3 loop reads CAISQVGNEQYF. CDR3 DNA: TGCGCCATCAGCCAAGTTGGAAATGAGCAGTACTTC.

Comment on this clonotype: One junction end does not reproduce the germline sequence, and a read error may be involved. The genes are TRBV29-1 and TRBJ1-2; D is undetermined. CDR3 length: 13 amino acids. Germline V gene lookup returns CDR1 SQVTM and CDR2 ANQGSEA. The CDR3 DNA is TGCAGCGTTGAAGATCGATGGTTCTATGACTACACCTTC. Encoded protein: CSVEDRWFYDYTF.

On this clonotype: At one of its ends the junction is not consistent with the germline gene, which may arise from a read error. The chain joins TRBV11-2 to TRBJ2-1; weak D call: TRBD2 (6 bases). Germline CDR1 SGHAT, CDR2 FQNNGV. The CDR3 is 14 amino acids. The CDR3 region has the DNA TGTGCCAGCGGTTCTCGGGCGGAGGGCAATGAGCAGCTCTTC. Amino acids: CASGSRAEGNEQLF.

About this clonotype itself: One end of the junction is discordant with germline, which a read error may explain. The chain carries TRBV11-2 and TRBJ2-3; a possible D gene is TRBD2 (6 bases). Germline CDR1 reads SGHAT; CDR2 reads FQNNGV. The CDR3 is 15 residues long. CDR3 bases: TGTGCCAGCAGCCCGACTATCGGGAGCACAGATACCCAGTATTTT. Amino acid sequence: CASSPTIGSTDTQYF.

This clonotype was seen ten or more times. CDR3 nucleotide sequence: TGCAGTGCTAGAGAGCCTAATCCAGATACGCAGTATTTT. It yields the protein CSAREPNPDTQYF. This chain joins TRBV20-1 and TRBJ2-3; D is uncertain. V gave up 0 bases and J gave up 4 bases, with 8 bases separating them. The CDR3 consists of 13 residues. Looked up from germline, CDR1 is DFQATT and CDR2 is SNEGSKA (reference sequence).

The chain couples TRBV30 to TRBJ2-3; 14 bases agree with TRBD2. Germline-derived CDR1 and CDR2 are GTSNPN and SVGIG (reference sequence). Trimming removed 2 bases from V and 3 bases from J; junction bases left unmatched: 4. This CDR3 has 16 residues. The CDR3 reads CAWSPGLAGATDTQYF. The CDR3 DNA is TGTGCCTGGAGTCCGGGACTAGCGGGAGCGACAGATACGCAGTATTTT.

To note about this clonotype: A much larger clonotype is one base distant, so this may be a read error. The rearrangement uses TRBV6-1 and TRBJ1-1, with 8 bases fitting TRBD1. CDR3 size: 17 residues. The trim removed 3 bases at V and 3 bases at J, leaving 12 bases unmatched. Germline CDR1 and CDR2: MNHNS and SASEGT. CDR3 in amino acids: CASSDPGGRKMYTEAFF. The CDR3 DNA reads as TGTGCCAGCAGTGACCCAGGGGGCAGGAAAATGTACACTGAAGCTTTCTTT.

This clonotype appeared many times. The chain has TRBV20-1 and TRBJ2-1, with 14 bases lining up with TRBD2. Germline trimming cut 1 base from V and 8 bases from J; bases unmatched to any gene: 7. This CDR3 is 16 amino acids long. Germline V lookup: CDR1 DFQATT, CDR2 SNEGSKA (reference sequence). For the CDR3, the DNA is TGCAGTGCTAGAGCACCGACTAGCGGGAGGGCTGATGAGCAGTTCTTC. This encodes CSARAPTSGRADEQFF.

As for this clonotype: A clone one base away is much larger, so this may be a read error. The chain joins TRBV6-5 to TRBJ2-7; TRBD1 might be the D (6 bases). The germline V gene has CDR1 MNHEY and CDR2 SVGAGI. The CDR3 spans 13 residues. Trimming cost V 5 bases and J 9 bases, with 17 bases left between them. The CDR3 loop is CASSRTVRDVQYF. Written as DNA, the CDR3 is TGTGCCAGCAGTCGGACAGTTCGGGACGTGCAGTACTTC.

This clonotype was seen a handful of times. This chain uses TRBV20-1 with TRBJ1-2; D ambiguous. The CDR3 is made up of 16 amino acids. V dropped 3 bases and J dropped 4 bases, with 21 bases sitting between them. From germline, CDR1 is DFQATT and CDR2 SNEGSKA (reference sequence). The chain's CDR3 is CSARGWAGSTSYGYTF. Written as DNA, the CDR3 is TGCAGTGCTAGGGGGTGGGCAGGAAGTACTAGCTATGGCTACACCTTC.

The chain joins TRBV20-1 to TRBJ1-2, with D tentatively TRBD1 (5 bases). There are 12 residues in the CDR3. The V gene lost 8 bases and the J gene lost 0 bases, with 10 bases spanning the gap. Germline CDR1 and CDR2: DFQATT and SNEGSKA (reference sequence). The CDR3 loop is CSSAGPNYGYTF. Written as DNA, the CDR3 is TGCAGTTCAGCGGGGCCTAACTATGGCTACACCTTC.

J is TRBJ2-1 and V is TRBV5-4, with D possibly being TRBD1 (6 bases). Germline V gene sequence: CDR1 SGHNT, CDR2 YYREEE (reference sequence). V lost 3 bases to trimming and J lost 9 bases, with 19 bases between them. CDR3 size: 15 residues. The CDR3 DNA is TGTGCCAGCAGCTCCGGACAGAGGGCCAACATTGAGCAGTTCTTC. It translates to CASSSGQRANIEQFF.

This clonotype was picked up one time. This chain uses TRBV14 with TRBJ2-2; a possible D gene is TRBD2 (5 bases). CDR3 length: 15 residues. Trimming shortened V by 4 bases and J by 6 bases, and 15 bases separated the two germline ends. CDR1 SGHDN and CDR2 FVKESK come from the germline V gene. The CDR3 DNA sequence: TGTGCCAGCAGCCCCTTCGAGTGGGAGCCCGGGGAGCTGTTTTTT. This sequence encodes CASSPFEWEPGELFF.

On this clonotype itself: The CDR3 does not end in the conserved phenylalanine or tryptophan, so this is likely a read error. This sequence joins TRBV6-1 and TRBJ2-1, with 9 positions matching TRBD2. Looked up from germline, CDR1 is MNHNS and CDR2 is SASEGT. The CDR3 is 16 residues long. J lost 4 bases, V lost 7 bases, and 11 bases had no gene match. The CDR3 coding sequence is TGTGCCAGCAAAACGCTAGAGAGCGGGGGGTACAATGAGCAGTTCTCC. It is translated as CASKTLESGGYNEQFS.

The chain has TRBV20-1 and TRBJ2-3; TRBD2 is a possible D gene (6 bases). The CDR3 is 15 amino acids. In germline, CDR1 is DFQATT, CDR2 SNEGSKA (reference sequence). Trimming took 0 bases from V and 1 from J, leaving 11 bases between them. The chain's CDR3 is CSAREGGLGTDTQYF. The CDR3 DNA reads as TGCAGTGCTAGAGAAGGAGGGTTAGGCACAGATACGCAGTATTTT.

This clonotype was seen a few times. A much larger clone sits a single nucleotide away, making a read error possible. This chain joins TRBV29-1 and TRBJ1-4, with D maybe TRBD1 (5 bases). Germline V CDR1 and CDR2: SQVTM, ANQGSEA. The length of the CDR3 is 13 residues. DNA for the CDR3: TGCGGCGCTGAGACAGCGAATAATGAAAAACTGTTTTTT. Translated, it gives CGAETANNEKLFF.

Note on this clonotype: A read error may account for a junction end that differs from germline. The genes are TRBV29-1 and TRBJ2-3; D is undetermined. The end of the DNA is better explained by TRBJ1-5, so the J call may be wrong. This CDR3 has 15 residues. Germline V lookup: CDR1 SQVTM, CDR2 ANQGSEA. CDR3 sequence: CSVEDMGKAPDTQHF. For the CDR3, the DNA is TGCAGTGTTGAAGATATGGGAAAAGCCCCCGATACGCAGCATTTT.

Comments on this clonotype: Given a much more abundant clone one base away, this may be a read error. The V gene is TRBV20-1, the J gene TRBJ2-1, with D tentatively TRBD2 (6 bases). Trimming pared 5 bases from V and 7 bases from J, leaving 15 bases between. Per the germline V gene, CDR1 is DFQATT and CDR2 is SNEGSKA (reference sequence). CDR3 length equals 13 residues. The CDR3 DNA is TGCAGTGCTCGGCGACTAGTGGGAAATGAGCAGTTCTTC. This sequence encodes CSARRLVGNEQFF.

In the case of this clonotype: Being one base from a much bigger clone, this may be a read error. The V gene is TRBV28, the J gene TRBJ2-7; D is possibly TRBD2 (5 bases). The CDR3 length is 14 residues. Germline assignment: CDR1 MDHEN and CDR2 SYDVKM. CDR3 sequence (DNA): TGTACCAGCAGTTTATCAAGTCGGGGCTACGAGCAGTACTTC. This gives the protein CTSSLSSRGYEQYF.

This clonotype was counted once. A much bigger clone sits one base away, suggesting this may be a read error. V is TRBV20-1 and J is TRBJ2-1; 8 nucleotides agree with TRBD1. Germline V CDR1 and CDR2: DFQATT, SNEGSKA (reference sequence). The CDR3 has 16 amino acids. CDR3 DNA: TGCAGTGCCTCTGGGATGGGACAGGTAACTTACAATGAGCACTTCTTC. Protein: CSASGMGQVTYNEHFF.

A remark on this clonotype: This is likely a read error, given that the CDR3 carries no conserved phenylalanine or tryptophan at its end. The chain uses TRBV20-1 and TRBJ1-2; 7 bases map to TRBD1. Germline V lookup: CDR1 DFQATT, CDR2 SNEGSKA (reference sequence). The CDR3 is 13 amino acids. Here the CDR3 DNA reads TGCAGTGTTGCGACAGGGAACAACTATGGTTACACCATC. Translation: CSVATGNNYGYTI.

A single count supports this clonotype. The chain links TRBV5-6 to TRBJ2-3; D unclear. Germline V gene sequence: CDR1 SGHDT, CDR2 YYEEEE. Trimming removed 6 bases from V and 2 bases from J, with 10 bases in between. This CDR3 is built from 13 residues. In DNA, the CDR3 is TGTGCCAGCACCCGAAGAAACACAGATACGCAGTATTTT. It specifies CASTRRNTDTQYF.

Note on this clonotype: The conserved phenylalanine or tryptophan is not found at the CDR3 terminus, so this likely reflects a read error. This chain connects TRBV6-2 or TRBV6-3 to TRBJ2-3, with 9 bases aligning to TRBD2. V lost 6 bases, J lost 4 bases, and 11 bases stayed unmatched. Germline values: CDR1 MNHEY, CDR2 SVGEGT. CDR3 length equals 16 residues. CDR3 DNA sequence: TGTGCCAGCAGCATGCATAGCGGGAGTTTTGCAGATACGCAGTATATT. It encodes CASSMHSGSFADTQYI.

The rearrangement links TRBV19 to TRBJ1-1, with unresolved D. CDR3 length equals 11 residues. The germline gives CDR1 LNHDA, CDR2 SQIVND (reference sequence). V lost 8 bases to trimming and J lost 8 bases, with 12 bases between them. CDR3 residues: CASVSAAEAFF. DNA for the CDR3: TGTGCCAGTGTATCTGCGGCCGAAGCTTTCTTT.

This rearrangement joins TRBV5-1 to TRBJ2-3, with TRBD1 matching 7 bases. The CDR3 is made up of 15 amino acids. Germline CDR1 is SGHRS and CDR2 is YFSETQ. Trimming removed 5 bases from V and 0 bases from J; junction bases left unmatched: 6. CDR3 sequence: CASRAQGVSTDTQYF. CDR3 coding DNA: TGCGCCAGCAGGGCTCAGGGGGTCAGCACAGATACGCAGTATTTT.